This TCR beta chain was sequenced during a study of OX40 agonist ivuxolimab in advanced cancers. Sequencing used immunoSEQ multiplex PCR; TCRdb keeps in-frame clones, though not all of them. The sample lists fewer than 80,000 clones, about 91% occurring once. Germline trimming cut 4 bases from V and 4 bases from J; bases unmatched to any gene: 12. Germline V gene sequence: CDR1 SGHRS, CDR2 YFSETQ. The CDR3 totals 17 residues. This clone showed up just once. The receptor's source is an adult with an advanced solid tumor such as melanoma, head and neck, liver or kidney cancer. V and J are TRBV5-1 and TRBJ2-1; 9 nucleotides match TRBD2. The sequences come from CD4+ or CD8+ T cells sorted from blood, collected in a trial of the OX40 agonist ivuxolimab. The CDR3 bases are TGCGCCAGCAGCCTGGGTGGTAGCGGGGGCCTATACAATGAGCAGTTCTTC. Translating gives CASSLGGSGGLYNEQFF. The variable domain in full, completed from reference TRBV5-1 and TRBJ2-1, reads KAGVTQTPRYLIKTRGQQVTLSCSPISGHRSVSWYQQTPGQGLQFLFEYFSETQRNKGNFPGRFSGRQFSNSRSEMNVSTLELGDSALYLCASSLGGSGGLYNEQFFGPGTRLTVL.